This T cell receptor (beta chain) comes out of a study of monozygotic twins with inflammatory bowel disease. General study findings and limits: Whether twins were concordant or discordant made no difference to repertoire similarity, possibly from limited power. What may have added variability to patient repertoires is that immunosuppressive treatments differed.

Germline V CDR1 and CDR2: KGHSH, LQKENI. The CDR3 extends over 12 amino acids. For both chains, the TCRalpha and TCRbeta cDNA went through two nested PCRs of about 15 and 9 cycles. TCRdb reworked the 5' RACE reads into one entry per CDR3 protein, no DNA. The table lists approximately 330,000 distinct CDR3 sequences. A word on this clonotype: What it binds is unknown.

This TCR derives from a human donor with ulcerative colitis or Crohn's disease, or a healthy co-twin of an affected twin (not recorded which). V and J are TRBV18 and TRBJ2-3. The sequencing sample was made of blood. The CDR3 region is CASSPRADTQYF.